Below are 8 T cell receptor beta chains sequenced from a single sample in a study of spatial heterogeneity in lung cancer. The study's findings and limits: In tumors, expanded intratumoral alpha and beta TCR counts tracked mutation counts.

A single record per CDR3 protein comes from TCRdb applying MiXCR to the 5' RACE reads. The profile shows fewer than 9,500 distinct CDR3 sequences, about 2.7% of them singletons. The time point: sample taken at primary tumor resection. No antigen has been assigned to these receptors. The source material was lung tumor tissue, sampled at surgery. Source of these receptors: a male donor with early-stage non-small cell lung cancer.

This clonotype was seen more than once but under ten times. The chain uses TRBV23-1 and TRBJ2-7; TRBD2 matches 7 bases. TRBV23-1 qualifies as an ORF whose function is uncertain. This CDR3 has 16 amino acids. The V and J ends lost 3 bases and 3 bases, in that order; junction bases with no gene match: 11. The CDR3 DNA is TGCGCCAGCAGTCAGTTAAAGGGAGGGGACTGCTACGAGCAGTACTTC. Protein product: CASSQLKGGDCYEQYF.

The table lists this clonotype with many counts. The V call is TRBV29-1, the J call TRBJ2-7; TRBD1 agrees at 7 bases. After removal of 0 bases from V and 7 bases from J, the junction contained 6 bases not matched to a gene. The CDR3 sequence is 13 residues long. Germline V gives CDR1 SQVTM, CDR2 ANQGSEA. CDR3 sequence: CSVEDTTGSEQYF. The CDR3, as DNA: TGCAGCGTTGAAGACACGACAGGGTCTGAGCAGTACTTC.

This clonotype was seen many times. J is TRBJ2-1 and V is TRBV18; D is possibly TRBD1 (5 bases). The length of the CDR3 is 15 residues. Germline lookup yields CDR1 KGHSH and CDR2 LQKENI. V lost 3 bases and J 1 base, leaving 10 bases between the germline ends. CDR3 amino acids: CASSPQPGSYNEQFF. As DNA, the CDR3 is TGTGCCAGCTCACCTCAGCCAGGGTCCTACAATGAGCAGTTCTTC.

This clonotype is judged medium-sized. The chain combines TRBV7-8 with TRBJ2-5; the D gene could be TRBD1 or TRBD2 (5 bases each). CDR1 SGHVS and CDR2 FQNEAQ come from the germline V gene. The CDR3 loop spans 14 amino acids. The V and J ends lost 3 bases and 5 bases respectively, with 13 bases between them. CDR3 DNA: TGTGCCAGCAGCTTTTCTCGGGGCGGCGAGACCCAGTACTTC. Protein sequence: CASSFSRGGETQYF.

This clonotype was found many times. The chain combines TRBV5-1 with TRBJ2-3; the match to TRBD1 covers 8 bases. This CDR3 contains 16 residues. Germline CDR1 SGHRS, CDR2 YFSETQ. V shed 7 bases, J shed 0 bases, and the junction held 10 bases outside the gene matches. For the CDR3, the DNA is TGCGCCAGCGGTCCGTCCAGGGGGCTGAGCACAGATACGCAGTATTTT. Its protein is CASGPSRGLSTDTQYF.

This clonotype was detected ten times or more. This rearrangement joins TRBV11-3 to TRBJ2-1; D might be TRBD1 or TRBD2, each matching 5 bases. CDR3 length: 14 residues. Trimming stripped 4 bases from V and 2 bases from J, with 9 bases between. Germline V gives CDR1 SGHNT, CDR2 YENEEA. CDR3 loop: CASSWDATYNEQFF. The CDR3 region has the DNA TGTGCCAGCAGCTGGGACGCCACCTACAATGAGCAGTTCTTC. The full variable domain, its missing parts supplied by reference TRBV11-3 and TRBJ2-1, is EAGVVQSPRYKIIEKKQPVAFWCNPISGHNTLYWYLQNLGQGPELLIRYENEEAVDDSQLPKDRFSAERLKGVDSTLKIQPAELGDSAVYLCASSWDATYNEQFFGPGTRLTVL.

This clonotype was counted at least ten times. The chain joins TRBV30 to TRBJ2-5, with D unclear. V was clipped by 0 bases and J by 7 bases, with 15 bases between them. CDR1 is GTSNPN and CDR2 is SVGIG in the germline V gene (reference sequence). This CDR3 is 14 amino acids long. Here the CDR3 reads CAWSVRQVGVTQYF. The CDR3 region has the DNA TGTGCCTGGAGTGTACGCCAGGTCGGCGTGACCCAGTACTTC.

By share, this clonotype ranks as medium-sized. The J gene is TRBJ1-3, the V gene TRBV7-2, with 7 positions matching TRBD1. CDR1 SGHTA and CDR2 FQGNSA come from the germline V gene. Germline trimming cut 4 bases from V and 4 bases from J; bases unmatched to any gene: 10. The CDR3 is 16 amino acids. The CDR3 protein is CASSSRDSPFGNTIYF. CDR3 sequence (DNA): TGTGCCAGCAGCTCCCGGGACAGCCCCTTCGGAAACACCATATATTTT.